The 25 T cell receptor beta chains given below trace back to one sample, sequenced in a study of shared clonotypes between healthy human individuals. The data were produced by immunoSEQ multiplex PCR, yet TCRdb's version contains in-frame clones alone and is incomplete. The table lists about 2.1 million clones, around 93% of them singletons. The naive CD8 fraction comprised CD45RO-negative cells positively selected for CCR7 and excluded terminally differentiated effector memory CD45RA+ cells. The sequenced material came from naive CD8+ T cells from PBMCs. The source of these receptors is a man aged 18 to 30 in good health. Some clones in this sample may be carry-over from other donors' samples.

The genes are TRBV5-8 and TRBJ1-6; D not certain. The CDR3 extends over 12 amino acids. CDR1 is SGHTS, CDR2 YDEGEE, per germline. With 0 bases removed from V and 8 bases from J, the gap between germline ends came to 3 bases. This CDR3 reads CASSLVDSPLHF. For the CDR3, the DNA is TGTGCCAGCAGCTTGGTCGATTCACCCCTCCACTTT. The entire variable domain, with the rest obtained from reference TRBV5-8 and TRBJ1-6, is as follows: EAGVTQSPTHLIKTRGQQATLRCSPISGHTSVYWYQQALGLGLQFLLWYDEGEERNRGNFPPRFSGRQFPNYSSELNVNALELEDSALYLCASSLVDSPLHFGNGTRLTVT.

This clone was recorded once. The chain combines TRBV7-9 with TRBJ2-7; 9 positions agree with TRBD1. Germline V gene sequence: CDR1 SEHNR, CDR2 FQNEAQ (reference sequence). The CDR3 loop spans 16 amino acids. Trimming removed 5 bases from V and 1 base from J; junction bases left unmatched: 9. CDR3: CASSPGTGKGSYEQYF. CDR3 DNA: TGTGCCAGCAGCCCCGGGACAGGGAAAGGGTCCTACGAGCAGTACTTC.

Points on this clone: Compared with germline, one end of the junction differs, possibly owing to a read error. The chain uses TRBV7-6 and TRBJ1-1; TRBD1 aligns across 8 bases. The length of the CDR3 is 16 residues. Germline V gives CDR1 SGHVS, CDR2 FNYEAQ. This chain's CDR3 is CASSLDREGLNAEAFF. In DNA form, the CDR3 reads TGTGCCAGCAGCTTGGACAGGGAAGGCCTGAACGCTGAAGCTTTCTTT.

V usage is TRBV7-9 and J usage is TRBJ2-7; D is uncertain. The CDR3 spans 15 residues. Per germline, CDR1 SEHNR and CDR2 FQNEAQ (reference sequence). V lost 1 base, J lost 6 bases, and 16 bases lay in between. The CDR3 sequence: CASSLGEHAMFEQYF. DNA for the CDR3: TGTGCCAGCAGCTTAGGGGAACACGCGATGTTCGAGCAGTACTTC.

The rearrangement links TRBV27 to TRBJ1-2; D might be TRBD1 (5 bases). Germline V gene lookup returns CDR1 MNHEY and CDR2 SMNVEV (reference sequence). V lost 6 bases and J lost 8, with 13 bases in between. This CDR3 is built from 12 residues. Here the CDR3 DNA reads TGTGCCAGCAGATCCCCAGGGTGGGGCTACACCTTC. Translation gives CASRSPGWGYTF.

The chain uses TRBV19 and TRBJ2-1; D is possibly TRBD1 or TRBD2 (5 bases each). The CDR3 is 15 amino acids. V was clipped by 3 bases and J by 2 bases, with 11 bases between them. Germline CDR1 is LNHDA and CDR2 is SQIVND (reference sequence). CDR3 loop: CASSMGDVPYNEQFF. CDR3 DNA: TGTGCCAGTAGTATGGGGGACGTCCCCTACAATGAGCAGTTCTTC.

The DNA of the CDR3 is TGTGCCAGCAGCAAGACAGGGGGCGGTCGAAACACCGGGGAGCTGTTTTTT. Translation gives CASSKTGGGRNTGELFF. V is TRBV7-3 and J is TRBJ2-2; 10 bases align to TRBD1. V was pared by 5 bases and J by 2 bases, with 8 bases of the junction left unmatched. Germline CDR1 SGHTA, CDR2 FQGTGA. CDR3 length: 17 residues.

This clone was seen just once. This chain joins TRBV7-9 and TRBJ1-2, with D possibly matching TRBD1 (5 bases). V was shortened by 2 bases and J by 8 bases, with 18 bases between the two germline ends. The CDR3 extends over 15 amino acids. Germline CDR1 is SEHNR and CDR2 is FQNEAQ (reference sequence). CDR3: CASSLSVVGGEGYTF. CDR3 DNA: TGTGCCAGCAGCTTAAGCGTTGTTGGGGGTGAGGGCTACACCTTC.

Worth noting for this clone: Within the sample, other DNA sequences also encode this same CDR3. V is TRBV9 and J is TRBJ2-1, with TRBD2 matching 8 bases. The CDR3 loop spans 14 amino acids. V dropped 4 bases and J dropped 3; count of bases not matched to a gene: 3. Germline assignment: CDR1 SGDLS and CDR2 YYNGEE. The CDR3 reads CASSPGTSYNEQFF. Written as DNA, the CDR3 is TGTGCCAGCAGCCCCGGGACTAGCTACAATGAGCAGTTCTTC.

For this clone: This sample also contains other DNA sequences that code for the same CDR3. The CDR3 DNA reads TGTGCCAGCAGCGTAGGGGTGGGAGGCACTGAAGCTTTCTTT. As protein: CASSVGVGGTEAFF. The chain employs TRBV9 and TRBJ1-1; D remains ambiguous. Germline CDR1 and CDR2: SGDLS and YYNGEE. CDR3 length equals 14 residues. The germline V and J ends were trimmed by 0 bases and 4 bases, with 10 bases remaining between them.

V is TRBV7-9 and J is TRBJ2-7, with D perhaps given as TRBD1 or TRBD2 (6 bases each). The V and J ends lost 5 bases and 5 bases respectively, with 7 bases between them. This CDR3 contains 11 residues. From germline, CDR1 is SEHNR and CDR2 FQNEAQ (reference sequence). The CDR3 spells CASSRGDEQYF. CDR3 nucleotides: TGTGCCAGCAGCAGGGGGGACGAGCAGTACTTC.

The gene calls are TRBV27 and TRBJ1-5; D is ambiguous. V lost 3 bases, J lost 3 bases, and 12 bases lay in between. Germline values: CDR1 MNHEY, CDR2 SMNVEV (reference sequence). This CDR3 has 15 residues. CDR3 sequence: CASSFFGQANQPQHF. As DNA, the CDR3 is TGTGCCAGCAGTTTTTTCGGGCAAGCCAATCAGCCCCAGCATTTT.

This chain links TRBV14 with TRBJ2-7, with D possibly matching TRBD1 (6 bases). The CDR3 is 16 residues long. Per the germline V gene, CDR1 is SGHDN and CDR2 is FVKESK. Trimming stripped 1 base from V and 4 bases from J, with 17 bases between. This chain's CDR3 is CASSQGISRGRYEQYF. CDR3 in DNA: TGTGCCAGCAGCCAAGGGATTAGCAGGGGCCGTTACGAGCAGTACTTC.

The chain links TRBV18 to TRBJ1-1; D gene uncertain. The V gene lost 3 bases and the J gene lost 7 bases, with 9 bases spanning the gap. The CDR3 length is 12 residues. Germline V CDR1 and CDR2: KGHSH, LQKENI. The CDR3 nucleotides read TGTGCCAGCTCACCTAGCACCCATGAAGCTTTCTTT. This gives the protein CASSPSTHEAFF.

The rearrangement joins TRBV25-1 to TRBJ2-5; D unresolved. Germline-derived CDR1 and CDR2 are MGHDK and SYGVNS. The CDR3 runs 14 residues. V lost 3 bases to trimming and J lost 3 bases, with 11 bases between them. This chain's CDR3 is CASSEVETEETQYF. The DNA of the CDR3 is TGTGCCAGCAGTGAGGTTGAGACCGAAGAGACCCAGTACTTC.

The J gene is TRBJ1-1, the V gene TRBV11-2, with TRBD1 as a possible D gene (6 bases). Germline values: CDR1 SGHAT, CDR2 FQNNGV. Between the trimmed V and J ends, which lost 2 bases and 3 bases, there was a span of 10 bases. CDR3 size: 14 residues. In DNA form, the CDR3 reads TGTGCCAGCAGCTTATGGACAGCCCACACTGAAGCTTTCTTT. Translated, it gives CASSLWTAHTEAFF.

The chain carries TRBV7-3 and TRBJ1-4, with 8 bases matching TRBD1. The V segment lost 5 bases and the J segment 6 bases; nucleotides outside the gene matches: 14. The CDR3 has 17 amino acids. The germline V gene encodes CDR1 SGHTA and CDR2 FQGTGA. The DNA for the CDR3 is TGTGCCAGCAGCCGCACGAACCGGACAGGGTCGGATGAAAAACTGTTTTTT. It yields the protein CASSRTNRTGSDEKLFF.

The V call is TRBV4-3, the J call TRBJ2-1; 10 positions agree with TRBD2. V lost 1 base to trimming and J lost 15 bases; unmatched junction nucleotides: 12. Germline V gene data show CDR1 as LGHNA and CDR2 as YSLEER. This CDR3 contains 15 residues. The CDR3 DNA reads as TGCGCCAGCAGCCAAGTGTCTAGCGGGAGTAGTTTGCGGTTCTTC. It codes for CASSQVSSGSSLRFF.

This chain connects TRBV7-9 to TRBJ2-1; 7 bases fit TRBD2. CDR3 length: 18 amino acids. Losses at the gene ends were 4 bases for V and 2 bases for J; bases not matched to a gene: 14. Germline loops: CDR1 SEHNR, CDR2 FQNEAQ (reference sequence). This CDR3 reads CASSSPPAGYRAYNEQFF. As DNA, the CDR3 is TGTGCCAGCAGCTCCCCCCCAGCGGGATACCGCGCCTACAATGAGCAGTTCTTC.

The chain carries TRBV6-8 and TRBJ1-2; the D gene is possibly TRBD1 (5 bases). Per the germline V gene, CDR1 is MNHGY and CDR2 is SAAAGT. The V gene lost 6 bases and the J gene lost 3 bases, with 14 bases spanning the gap. The CDR3 contains 14 residues. CDR3 amino acids: CASRSLVRDYGYTF. The CDR3 nucleotides are TGTGCCAGCAGATCCCTGGTCAGGGACTATGGCTACACCTTC.

The gene calls are TRBV15 and TRBJ2-1; 10 bases agree with TRBD2. Germline V gives CDR1 LNHNV, CDR2 YYDKDF (reference sequence). V shed 4 bases and J 14 bases; nucleotides not matched to a gene: 2. The CDR3 loop spans 11 amino acids. CDR3 in amino acids: CATSTSGREFF. Here the CDR3 DNA reads TGTGCCACCAGCACCAGCGGGAGGGAGTTCTTC.

The rearrangement links TRBV7-9 to TRBJ2-3, with 7 bases identical to TRBD1. There are 15 residues in the CDR3. Germline loops: CDR1 SEHNR, CDR2 FQNEAQ (reference sequence). With 4 bases clipped from V and 0 bases from J, the junction kept 4 bases outside the gene matches. The CDR3 protein is CASSYRQGSTDTQYF. CDR3 nucleotide sequence: TGTGCCAGCAGCTATAGACAGGGAAGCACAGATACGCAGTATTTT. Full variable domain (remainder filled in from reference TRBV7-9 and TRBJ2-3): DTGVSQNPRHKITKRGQNVTFRCDPISEHNRLYWYRQTLGQGPEFLTYFQNEAQLEKSRLLSDRFSAERPKGSFSTLEIQRTEQGDSAMYLCASSYRQGSTDTQYFGPGTRLTVL.

This chain connects TRBV9 to TRBJ2-7, with 9 positions matching TRBD2. This CDR3 contains 15 residues. The V segment lost 0 bases and the J segment 6 bases; nucleotides outside the gene matches: 7. Germline values: CDR1 SGDLS, CDR2 YYNGEE. CDR3 loop: CASSVGLAGGGEQYF. For the CDR3, the DNA is TGTGCCAGCAGCGTAGGGTTGGCGGGAGGGGGCGAGCAGTACTTC.

The CDR3 DNA reads TGTGCCAGCAGTTACGGGATCTCCTACAATGAGCAGTTCTTC. Protein sequence: CASSYGISYNEQFF. V gene TRBV6-5 combines with J gene TRBJ2-1; D remains ambiguous. CDR1 is MNHEY and CDR2 is SVGAGI in the germline V gene. The CDR3 runs 14 residues. V was clipped by 2 bases and J by 0 bases, with 5 bases between them.

The chain carries TRBV4-1 and TRBJ1-1, with unresolved D. Germline V lookup: CDR1 MGHRA, CDR2 YSYEKL. The CDR3 is 16 amino acids. V dropped 6 bases and J dropped 0 bases, with 17 bases sitting between them. The CDR3 protein is CASRQAIGLMNTEAFF. The CDR3 bases are TGCGCCAGCAGGCAGGCCATCGGCCTCATGAACACTGAAGCTTTCTTT.